This TCR beta chain derives from a study of T-cell memory formation after mild COVID-19. From germline, CDR1 is SGHRS and CDR2 YFSETQ. The V end was cut by 4 bases, the J end by 0 bases, with 20 bases between. The CDR3 extends over 18 amino acids. The study's findings and limits: Pre-infection memory already had some responding clones, implying cross-reactive memory joined.

5'RACE, which relied on constant-segment primers, yielded TCR alpha and TCR beta cDNA libraries carrying sample barcodes and UMIs. In TCRdb, the 5' RACE reads were re-called with MiXCR into one record per CDR3 protein. The sample has 400,000 to 500,000 distinct CDR3 sequences; over 15% are singletons. There are a few counts of this clonotype. Antigen specificity is unknown. Sequenced sample: PBMCs or a T cell subset sorted from them (not recorded which). The rearrangement joins TRBV5-1 to TRBJ1-3; tentative D call: TRBD1 (6 bases). The TCR was taken from an adult woman who had mild COVID-19 (a few samples of this study predate the infection). Cell type and time point are not known. CDR3 in DNA: TGCGCCAGCAGCGCGGGACACGCCACCGTTTTCTCTGGAAACACCATATATTTT. It is translated as CASSAGHATVFSGNTIYF.